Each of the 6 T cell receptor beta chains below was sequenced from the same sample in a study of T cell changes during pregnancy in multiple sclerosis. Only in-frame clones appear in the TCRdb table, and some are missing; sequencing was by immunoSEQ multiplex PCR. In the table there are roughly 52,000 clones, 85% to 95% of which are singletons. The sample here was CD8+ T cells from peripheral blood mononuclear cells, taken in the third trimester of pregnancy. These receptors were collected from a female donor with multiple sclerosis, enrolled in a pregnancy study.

In nucleotides, the CDR3 is TGCGCCAGCAGCCAAGATCGGTTCCTAGCGGGGGCGAACACCGGGGAGCTGTTTTTT. It encodes CASSQDRFLAGANTGELFF. The chain couples TRBV4-3 to TRBJ2-2, with TRBD2 identical over 10 bases. Losses at the gene ends were 0 bases for V and 0 bases for J; bases not matched to a gene: 7. CDR1 and CDR2 (germline): LGHNA, YSLEER. This CDR3 has 19 amino acids.

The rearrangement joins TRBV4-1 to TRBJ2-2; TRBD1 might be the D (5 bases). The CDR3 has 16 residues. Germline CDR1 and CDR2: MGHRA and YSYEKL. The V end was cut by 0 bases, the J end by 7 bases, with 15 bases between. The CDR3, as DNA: TGCGCCAGCAGCCAAGATCAGGGCTCCGGTTACGGGGAGCTGTTTTTT. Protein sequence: CASSQDQGSGYGELFF.

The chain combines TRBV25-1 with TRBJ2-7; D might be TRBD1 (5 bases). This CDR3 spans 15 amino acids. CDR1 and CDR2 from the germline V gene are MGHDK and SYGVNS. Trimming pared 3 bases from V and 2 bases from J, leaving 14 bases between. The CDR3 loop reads CASSDRIQGTYEQYF. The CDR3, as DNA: TGTGCCAGCAGTGACCGCATCCAGGGTACCTACGAGCAGTACTTC.

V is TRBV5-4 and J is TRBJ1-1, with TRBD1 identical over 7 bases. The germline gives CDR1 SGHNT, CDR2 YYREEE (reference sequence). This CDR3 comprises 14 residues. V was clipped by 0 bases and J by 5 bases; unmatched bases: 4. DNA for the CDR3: TGTGCCAGCAGCTTGGCCCCAGGGGGGACTGAAGCTTTCTTT. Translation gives CASSLAPGGTEAFF. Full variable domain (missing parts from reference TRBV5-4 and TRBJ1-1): ETGVTQSPTHLIKTRGQQVTLRCSSQSGHNTVSWYQQALGQGPQFIFQYYREEENGRGNFPPRFSGLQFPNYSSELNVNALELDDSALYLCASSLAPGGTEAFFGQGTRLTVV.

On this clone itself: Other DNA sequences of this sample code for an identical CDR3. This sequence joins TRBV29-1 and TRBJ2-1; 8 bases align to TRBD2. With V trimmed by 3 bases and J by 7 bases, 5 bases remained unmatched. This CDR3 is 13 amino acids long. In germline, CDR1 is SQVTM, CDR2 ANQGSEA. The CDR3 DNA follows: TGCAGCGTTGAGGGACTAGTAGGGAATGAGCAGTTCTTC. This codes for CSVEGLVGNEQFF.

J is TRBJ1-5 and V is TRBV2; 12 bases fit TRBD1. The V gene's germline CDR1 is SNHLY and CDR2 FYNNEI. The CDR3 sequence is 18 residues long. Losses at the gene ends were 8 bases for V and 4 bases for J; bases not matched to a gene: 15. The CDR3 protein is CASAINRDRGLLNQPQHF. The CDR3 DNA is TGTGCCAGCGCAATAAACCGGGACAGGGGGCTCCTAAATCAGCCCCAGCATTTT. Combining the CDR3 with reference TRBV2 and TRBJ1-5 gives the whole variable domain EPEVTQTPSHQVTQMGQEVILRCVPISNHLYFYWYRQILGQKVEFLVSFYNNEISEKSEIFDDQFSVERPDGSNFTLKIRSTKLEDSAMYFCASAINRDRGLLNQPQHFGDGTRLSIL.